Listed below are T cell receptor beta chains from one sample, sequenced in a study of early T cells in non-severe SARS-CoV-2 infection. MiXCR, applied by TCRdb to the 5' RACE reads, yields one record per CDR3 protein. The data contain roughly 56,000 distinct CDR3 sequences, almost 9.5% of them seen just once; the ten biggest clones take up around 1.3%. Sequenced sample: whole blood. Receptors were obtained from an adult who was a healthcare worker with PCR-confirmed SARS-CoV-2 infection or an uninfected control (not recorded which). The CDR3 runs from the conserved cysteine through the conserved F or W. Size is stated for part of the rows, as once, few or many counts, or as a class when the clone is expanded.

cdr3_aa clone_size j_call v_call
CASSLASLTRYGLLQETQYF few TRBJ2-5 TRBV7-6
CSAPGASDTEAFF few TRBJ1-1 TRBV20-1
CASSLGDYSVVDEQFF many TRBJ2-1 TRBV5-1
CASSPTTGAAGYTF . TRBJ1-2 TRBV7-9
CSVDRSEETQYF . TRBJ2-5 TRBV29-1
CASSFDIRLVTDTQYF few TRBJ2-3 TRBV5-1
CSVEGAAIPDTQYF . TRBJ2-3 TRBV29-1
CSVEGTANTGELFF . TRBJ2-2 TRBV29-1
CASITRVPGELFF . TRBJ2-2 TRBV6-6
CASSLGLFTDTQYF few TRBJ2-3 TRBV2
CASSEQGPTMDEQFF few TRBJ2-1 TRBV10-1
CAWNPGPSTDTQYF few TRBJ2-3 TRBV30
CASSLAEFANTGELFF few TRBJ2-2 TRBV5-1
CASSPDTNYGYTF many TRBJ1-2 TRBV18
CASSLPTGTGETQYF many TRBJ2-5 TRBV5-4
CASDDGYIF few TRBJ1-2 TRBV7-9
CASSGKWTGGRETQYF many TRBJ2-5 TRBV9
CASTDGQGSETQYF . TRBJ2-5 TRBV28
CASSFGTAGFF . TRBJ2-1 TRBV5-5
CASSLAGTNSPLHF few TRBJ1-6 TRBV5-1
CASSGEGRGTEAFF . TRBJ1-1 TRBV5-1
CASKGQANTGELFF few TRBJ2-2 TRBV2
CASSLDRGTQYF . TRBJ2-5 TRBV11-3
CASSHRDTGYQETQYF few TRBJ2-5 TRBV7-6